Shown below are 10 T cell receptor beta chains from a single sample sequenced in a study of T-cell memory formation after mild COVID-19. TCRdb used MiXCR to reprocess the 5' RACE reads, holding one entry per CDR3 protein. The data contain some 210,000 distinct CDR3 sequences, approximately 16% of them singletons. The source material was PBMCs or a T cell subset sorted from them (not recorded which). The source of these receptors is an adult woman who had mild COVID-19 (a few samples of this study predate the infection). Cell type and time point are not known.

The chain combines TRBV2 with TRBJ1-4, with 7 nucleotides matching TRBD1. Losses at the gene ends were 6 bases for V and 7 bases for J; bases not matched to a gene: 5. Germline V gene sequence: CDR1 SNHLY, CDR2 FYNNEI. This CDR3 is built from 13 residues. CDR3 DNA sequence: TGTGCCAGCAGGCGATACAGGGGTGAAAAACTGTTTTTT. It specifies CASRRYRGEKLFF.

The gene calls are TRBV27 and TRBJ2-5; D may correspond to TRBD1 or TRBD2 (5 bases each). Trimming stripped 10 bases from V and 5 bases from J, with 20 bases between. Germline lookup yields CDR1 MNHEY and CDR2 SMNVEV (reference sequence). The CDR3 is 14 amino acids. The CDR3 loop reads CATRRLGESETQYF. The CDR3 DNA reads as TGTGCCACCAGACGTCTAGGGGAGTCTGAGACCCAGTACTTC.

This chain uses TRBV19 with TRBJ2-1, with D tentatively TRBD1 or TRBD2 (5 bases each). Trimming left V 7 bases short and J 8 bases short, with 15 bases between. This CDR3 comprises 13 residues. Germline V CDR1 and CDR2: LNHDA, SQIVND (reference sequence). CDR3 sequence reads: CASTPGPQDEQFF. Here the CDR3 DNA reads TGTGCCAGTACACCGGGGCCGCAGGATGAGCAGTTCTTC.

The chain couples TRBV5-1 to TRBJ2-7; 9 bases map to TRBD1. V lost 7 bases to trimming and J lost 5 bases; unmatched junction nucleotides: 10. The CDR3 extends over 14 amino acids. Germline values: CDR1 SGHRS, CDR2 YFSETQ. DNA for the CDR3: TGCGCCAGCGGGAACAGGGGGCAGCTGGACGAGCAGTACTTC. Amino acid sequence: CASGNRGQLDEQYF.

V usage is TRBV12-3 or TRBV12-4 and J usage is TRBJ2-3, with TRBD1 identical over 7 bases. CDR3 length equals 16 residues. Trimming removed 2 bases from V and 4 bases from J; junction bases left unmatched: 9. Written as DNA, the CDR3 is TGTGCCAGCAGTTTACCGGGACAGAGGGTTCCAGATACGCAGTATTTT. Amino acid sequence: CASSLPGQRVPDTQYF.

This clonotype was recorded a few times. This chain links TRBV5-1 with TRBJ2-6; no firm D call. The CDR3 runs to 17 residues. Per the germline V gene, CDR1 is SGHRS and CDR2 is YFSETQ. Trimming shortened V by 0 bases and J by 1 base, and 11 bases separated the two germline ends. This CDR3 is CASSLAGISSGANVLTF. CDR3 DNA: TGCGCCAGCAGCTTGGCTGGCATCAGTTCTGGGGCCAACGTCCTGACTTTC.

V and J are TRBV20-1 and TRBJ1-3; D is unresolved. Between the trimmed V and J ends, which lost 3 bases and 0 bases, there was a span of 12 bases. Germline CDR1 DFQATT, CDR2 SNEGSKA (reference sequence). The CDR3 totals 15 residues. The CDR3 nucleotides read TGCAGTGCTAGGGATTTGATAGCCTCTGGAAACACCATATATTTT. Translation: CSARDLIASGNTIYF.

The rearrangement links TRBV6-2 or TRBV6-3 to TRBJ2-7; TRBD2 matches at 14 bases. The CDR3 runs 16 residues. J gave up 7 bases and V 2 bases, and 7 bases lay outside the gene matches. The V gene's germline CDR1 is MNHEY and CDR2 SVGEGT. CDR3 in amino acids: CASSYLPGLAGVEQYF. The CDR3 bases are TGTGCCAGCAGTTACCTTCCGGGACTAGCGGGAGTTGAGCAGTACTTC.

The V and J genes are TRBV5-1 and TRBJ2-3, with 14 bases lining up with TRBD2. There are 16 residues in the CDR3. The J segment lost 6 bases and the V segment lost 0 bases, leaving 3 bases of the junction unmatched. Per the germline V gene, CDR1 is SGHRS and CDR2 is YFSETQ. The CDR3 sequence is CASSLVGTSGSDTQYF. The CDR3 DNA sequence: TGCGCCAGCAGCTTGGTAGGGACTAGCGGGAGCGATACGCAGTATTTT.

This clonotype was seen more than once but under ten times. The J gene is TRBJ2-5, the V gene TRBV7-2; D remains unclear. Trimming took off 1 base at V and 1 base at J, with 13 bases between the two ends. The CDR3 covers 16 residues. Germline lookup yields CDR1 SGHTA and CDR2 FQGNSA. The CDR3 loop reads CASSLGRPGPQETQYF. The CDR3 DNA follows: TGTGCCAGCAGCTTAGGCCGCCCAGGACCCCAAGAGACCCAGTACTTC. Combining the CDR3 with reference TRBV7-2 and TRBJ2-5 gives the whole variable domain GAGVSQSPSNKVTEKGKDVELRCDPISGHTALYWYRQSLGQGLEFLIYFQGNSAPDKSGLPSDRFSAERTGGSVSTLTIQRTQQEDSAVYLCASSLGRPGPQETQYFGPGTRLLVL.